The next 13 T cell receptor beta chains were all read from a single sample in a study of blood T cell repertoires in COVID-19. Using immunoSEQ multiplex PCR, the repertoire was profiled, and TCRdb retains in-frame clones only, with some absent. The sample lists about 210,000 clones; around 81% were seen once. The specimen was peripheral blood. These receptors were collected from a woman in her 70s with acute or convalescent COVID-19.

The chain couples TRBV12-3 or TRBV12-4 to TRBJ1-2; D ambiguous. The CDR3 covers 11 residues. The V gene lost 8 bases and the J gene lost 4 bases, with 8 bases spanning the gap. CDR3 DNA sequence: TGTGCCAGCGCGATGGTCTATGGCTACACCTTC. This codes for CASAMVYGYTF.

The chain links TRBV7-9 to TRBJ2-3, with D tentatively TRBD2 (5 bases). The V end was cut by 1 base, the J end by 2 bases, with 10 bases between. This CDR3 is 15 amino acids long. Per the germline V gene, CDR1 is SEHNR and CDR2 is FQNEAQ (reference sequence). DNA for the CDR3: TGTGCCAGCAGCTTAGGTAGCGTTATCACAGATACGCAGTATTTT. It codes for CASSLGSVITDTQYF.

The chain recombines TRBV11-2 with TRBJ1-3; the D is unclear. Trimming shortened V by 7 bases and J by 0 bases, and 7 bases separated the two germline ends. CDR3 length equals 13 residues. In germline, CDR1 is SGHAT, CDR2 FQNNGV. The CDR3 sequence is CASKRPSGNTIYF. In DNA, the CDR3 is TGTGCCAGCAAGCGTCCCTCTGGAAACACCATATATTTT.

The chain couples TRBV7-2 to TRBJ1-2; 9 bases agree with TRBD1. Germline values: CDR1 SGHTA, CDR2 FQGNSA. With V trimmed by 1 base and J by 2 bases, 2 bases remained unmatched. CDR3 length equals 15 residues. The CDR3 sequence is CASSLDGTGNYGYTF. CDR3 bases: TGTGCCAGCAGCTTAGACGGGACAGGGAACTATGGCTACACCTTC.

This clone has a handful of counts. V and J are TRBV3-1 (or the pseudogene TRBV3-2) and TRBJ2-4; D perhaps matches TRBD2 (5 bases). The CDR3 consists of 13 residues. V was trimmed by 1 base and J by 8 bases, leaving 9 bases between them. Germline CDR1 LGHDT, CDR2 YNNKEL (reference sequence). CDR3 nucleotide sequence: TGTGCCAGCAGCCAAGCCGGGATCGACATTCAGTACTTC. Translated, it gives CASSQAGIDIQYF.

The chain joins TRBV7-2 to TRBJ2-5; D call uncertain. The CDR3 has 11 amino acids. V was trimmed by 7 bases and J by 4 bases, leaving 7 bases between them. Germline V gene lookup returns CDR1 SGHTA and CDR2 FQGNSA. This CDR3 is CASILSETQYF. In DNA, the CDR3 is TGTGCCAGCATATTATCAGAGACCCAGTACTTC.

Regarding this clone: Other DNA sequences from this sample encode an identical CDR3 as well. The rearrangement uses TRBV3-1 (or the pseudogene TRBV3-2) and TRBJ2-3; TRBD2 matches 11 bases. V gave up 0 bases and J gave up 6 bases; unmatched junction bases: 5. There are 16 residues in the CDR3. CDR1 is LGHDT and CDR2 is YNNKEL in the germline V gene (reference sequence). The CDR3 here is CASSQERASGGDTQYF. The CDR3 nucleotides are TGTGCCAGCAGCCAAGAACGGGCTAGCGGGGGGGATACGCAGTATTTT.

This clone was recorded a few times. The rearrangement uses TRBV10-3 and TRBJ2-7, with 13 bases lining up with TRBD2. Germline CDR1 is ENHRY and CDR2 is SYGVKD. Trimming at V came to 6 bases and at J to 5 bases, leaving 4 bases not matched to a gene. The CDR3 length is 14 residues. DNA of the CDR3: TGTGCCATCAGCCCCGGGACTAGCGGGGACGAGCAGTACGTC. It encodes CAISPGTSGDEQYV.

This clone was seen a single time. The rearrangement joins TRBV3-1 (or the pseudogene TRBV3-2) to TRBJ1-6; D is perhaps TRBD1 (5 bases). The CDR3 length is 14 residues. Trimming shortened V by 5 bases and J by 5 bases, and 10 bases separated the two germline ends. In germline, CDR1 is LGHDT, CDR2 YNNKEL (reference sequence). The CDR3 loop is CASSSGSDNSPLHF. The CDR3, as DNA: TGTGCCAGCAGCTCAGGGTCAGATAATTCACCCCTCCACTTT.

This clone was detected once. The chain carries TRBV6-1 and TRBJ1-1; tentative D call: TRBD1 (5 bases). Trimming left V 3 bases short and J 5 bases short, with 13 bases between. The germline CDR1 and CDR2 sequences are MNHNS and SASEGT. The CDR3 length is 14 residues. The CDR3 nucleotides are TGTGCCAGCAGTGATTCGTGGGGGGGAACTGAAGCTTTCTTT. Residues: CASSDSWGGTEAFF.

The V gene is TRBV5-6, the J gene TRBJ1-1, with D maybe TRBD1 (6 bases). The CDR3 extends over 14 amino acids. The germline V gene has CDR1 SGHDT and CDR2 YYEEEE. The germline V and J ends were trimmed by 4 bases and 5 bases, with 15 bases remaining between them. Here the CDR3 reads CASSRALQGTEAFF. In DNA, the CDR3 is TGTGCCAGCAGCCGAGCACTTCAGGGGACTGAAGCTTTCTTT. Full variable domain (outside the CDR3, taken from reference TRBV5-6 and TRBJ1-1): DAGVTQSPTHLIKTRGQQVTLRCSPKSGHDTVSWYQQALGQGPQFIFQYYEEEERQRGNFPDRFSGHQFPNYSSELNVNALLLGDSALYLCASSRALQGTEAFFGQGTRLTVV.

Only a few counts were recorded for this clone. The chain has TRBV2 and TRBJ1-3, with 9 nucleotides matching TRBD1. Trimming took 6 bases from V and 6 from J; bases not matched to a gene: 9. In germline, CDR1 is SNHLY, CDR2 FYNNEI. The CDR3 loop spans 15 amino acids. The CDR3 region has the DNA TGTGCCAGCAGCCGGGACAGGGAGAGGGCAAACACCATATATTTT. Translating it yields CASSRDRERANTIYF.

This chain links TRBV29-1 with TRBJ1-2, with a possible D match to TRBD1 (5 bases). Trimming cost V 3 bases and J 10 bases, with 9 bases left between them. Germline loops: CDR1 SQVTM, CDR2 ANQGSEA. This CDR3 has 10 amino acids. Here the CDR3 reads CSVDPTVYTF. CDR3 coding DNA: TGCAGCGTTGACCCGACAGTCTACACCTTC. Combining the CDR3 with reference TRBV29-1 and TRBJ1-2 gives the whole variable domain SAVISQKPSRDICQRGTSLTIQCQVDSQVTMMFWYRQQPGQSLTLIATANQGSEATYESGFVIDKFPISRPNLTFSTLTVSNMSPEDSSIYLCSVDPTVYTFGSGTRLTVV.